The sequence of this T cell receptor (beta chain) was determined in a study of Graves' ophthalmopathy and Graves' hyperthyroidism. Study-wide points: In blood, most expanded thyroid clonotypes above 0.001 frequency were also detected. With over 85% sensitivity and about 83% specificity, a 13-signature model separated ophthalmopathy from stable hyperthyroidism.

RNA transcripts yielded amplified TCR beta CDR3 regions. An initial RT-PCR round employing HTBI primers preceded a second-round multiplex PCR. TCRdb re-derived calls from the multiplex PCR reads in MiXCR, one entry per CDR3 protein. The data show about 210,000 distinct CDR3 sequences, approximately 28% seen once. The CDR3 has 11 residues. Trimming pared 0 bases from V and 8 bases from J, leaving 8 bases between. CDR1 and CDR2 (germline): GTSNPN, SVGIG (reference sequence). As regards this clonotype: Its specificity is unknown.

V and J are TRBV30 and TRBJ2-7; D ambiguous. The sample taken for sequencing was peripheral blood. The receptor comes from a man between 50 and 59 years old with Graves' ophthalmopathy. CDR3 in DNA: TGTGCCTGGAGTGTAAACGTCCAGCAGTACTTC. Amino acid sequence: CAWSVNVQQYF.